The TCR beta chain described here comes from a study of CD8+ T cells in alopecia areata. Whole-study context: Treated patients were given oral tofacitinib, which was dosed at 5 to 10 mg twice daily. Study conclusions and caveats: Uncertain still, given a single nonresponder, is whether baseline CD8+ expansion links to response.

CDR1 is SNHLY, CDR2 FYNNEI, per germline. V lost 6 bases to trimming and J lost 0 bases; unmatched junction nucleotides: 4. The CDR3 consists of 15 residues. cDNA prepared by RNA extraction and subsequent reverse transcription served as the template for sequencing. Libraries were prepared by immunoSEQ multiplex PCR; TCRdb keeps only in-frame clonotypes and omits some of them. The table has approximately 280,000 clones, 58% seen once. On this clone itself: Its cognate antigen is unknown.

Described treatment: oral pan-JAK inhibitor, 5-10 mg twice daily. J is TRBJ1-5 and V is TRBV2; TRBD1 aligns across 8 bases. The TCR sequence derives from a human donor with alopecia areata. Sample: CD4+ T cells sorted from blood, taken at week 24, from a patient treated with tofacitinib. This chain's CDR3 is CASSVDRASNQPQHF. The CDR3 DNA sequence: TGTGCCAGCAGCGTGGACAGGGCTAGCAATCAGCCCCAGCATTTT.